Following are 5 T cell receptor beta chains from one sample sequenced in a study of cytomegalovirus exposure and HLA in healthy donors. PCR was performed using 60 Vbeta and 13 Jbeta primers. Data came from immunoSEQ multiplex PCR; TCRdb stores just in-frame clones and leaves some out. The sample records roughly 230,000 clones, about 93% being singletons. The source material was PBMCs. The receptor set was obtained from a girl aged 2-15 years in good health and CMV-seronegative.

This sequence joins TRBV27 and TRBJ2-1, with D possibly matching TRBD2 (8 bases). Germline CDR1 MNHEY, CDR2 SMNVEV (reference sequence). This CDR3 is built from 15 residues. Deletions cut 5 bases from V and 0 bases from J, with 11 bases between. The CDR3 coding sequence is TGTGCCAGCAGTCGGGAGGGGGCCTCCTACAATGAGCAGTTCTTC. The encoded protein is CASSREGASYNEQFF.

The chain uses TRBV6-1 and TRBJ2-7; 11 bases fit TRBD1. CDR3 length equals 15 residues. Germline lookup yields CDR1 MNHNS and CDR2 SASEGT. V lost 6 bases to trimming and J lost 0 bases; unmatched junction nucleotides: 4. CDR3 sequence reads: CASSRGQGGSYEQYF. CDR3 DNA sequence: TGTGCCAGCAGCCGGGGACAGGGGGGCTCCTACGAGCAGTACTTC.

The V gene is TRBV27, the J gene TRBJ1-4, with 7 bases that match TRBD1. The CDR3 runs 17 residues. Germline-derived CDR1 and CDR2 are MNHEY and SMNVEV (reference sequence). V shed 5 bases and J 0 bases; nucleotides not matched to a gene: 9. This CDR3 is CASSPQGPLATNEKLFF. The CDR3 bases are TGTGCCAGCAGTCCACAGGGGCCGTTGGCAACTAATGAAAAACTGTTTTTT.

This chain links TRBV10-3 with TRBJ1-6, with D perhaps TRBD1 (5 bases). This CDR3 has 18 amino acids. V was clipped by 3 bases and J by 8 bases, with 23 bases between them. Looked up from germline, CDR1 is ENHRY and CDR2 is SYGVKD. The CDR3 is CAISEAGITGTPYSPLHF. The CDR3 nucleotides read TGTGCCATCAGTGAAGCGGGGATTACCGGGACCCCATATTCACCCCTCCACTTT.

The chain employs TRBV9 and TRBJ2-2, with D perhaps matching TRBD2 (5 bases). The CDR3 loop spans 12 amino acids. V was clipped by 7 bases and J by 6 bases, with 10 bases between them. Germline assignment: CDR1 SGDLS and CDR2 YYNGEE. The CDR3 DNA sequence: TGTGCCAGCGAGGGTGGAGCCGGGGAGCTGTTTTTT. Amino acid sequence: CASEGGAGELFF.